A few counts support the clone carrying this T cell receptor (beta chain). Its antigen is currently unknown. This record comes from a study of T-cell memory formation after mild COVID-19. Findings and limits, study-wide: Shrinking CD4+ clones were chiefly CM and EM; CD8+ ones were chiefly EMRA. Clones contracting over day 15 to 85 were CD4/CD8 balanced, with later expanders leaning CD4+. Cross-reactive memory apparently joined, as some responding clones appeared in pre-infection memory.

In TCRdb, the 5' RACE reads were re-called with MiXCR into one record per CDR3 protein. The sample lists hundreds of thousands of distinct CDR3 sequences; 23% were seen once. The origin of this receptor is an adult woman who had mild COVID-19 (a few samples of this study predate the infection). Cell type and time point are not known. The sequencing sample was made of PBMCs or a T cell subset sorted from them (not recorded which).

This chain's CDR3 is CSANNGNTEAFF. CDR3 sequence (DNA): TGCAGTGCTAATAATGGGAACACTGAAGCTTTCTTT. The gene calls are TRBV20-1 and TRBJ1-1; D unclear. Trimming took off 4 bases at V and 1 base at J, with 7 bases between the two ends. This CDR3 is built from 12 residues. Germline-derived CDR1 and CDR2 are DFQATT and SNEGSKA (reference sequence).